This T cell receptor beta chain was captured by sequencing in a study of vaccination and CD4 T cells after COVID-19 (dated by TCRdb to 2022 to 2024). Broadly, across the study: SARS-CoV-2 positivity had been established in the convalescent patients by nasal swab PCR, and mild disease was recorded in several of these patients and severe disease in one. Post-COVID blood samples from convalescent patients were collected a median of roughly 100 days after diagnosis, with a range of 35 to 161 days. Post-vaccine blood samples were collected a median of about 69 days after the second vaccine dose, ranging from about 12 to 241 days. In ten to eleven COVID-19 convalescent patients and several infection-naive healthy vaccine recipients, researchers compared the spike-specific CD4+ TCR repertoire from before mRNA vaccination with the repertoire from after. Each participant got two doses of either the Pfizer-BioNTech BNT162b2 vaccine (n=8) or the Moderna mRNA-1273 vaccine (n=2). In control cultures, a CEFX viral epitope pool was used as positive control, an HIV-1 Nef peptide pool was used as negative control, or no peptide was added. The convalescent cohort included six males and four females, with two Hispanic individuals, seven Caucasians, two Asians and one multiracial person. The cultures were stimulated with overlapping spike peptide pools from SARS-CoV-2 and from the common cold coronaviruses HCoV-NL63, HCoV-OC43 and HCoV-229E.

The full study reports these points: The median count of SARS-CoV-2-reactive clonotypes went up from approximately 22 after infection to some 38 after vaccination, although the change was not significant. Of the vaccine-specific clones in convalescent patients, 304 of 307, or nearly all, reacted only to SARS-CoV-2 spike and did not cross-react with common cold coronaviruses. Among convalescent patients, a median around 86% of the SARS-CoV-2-reactive clones seen after vaccination appeared only after vaccination, which suggests priming specific to the vaccine. Only a relatively small number of convalescent patients were included in the study, and early timepoints following natural infection were not analyzed.

A remark on this clonotype: The specificity of this receptor is unknown. Base qualities are not recorded, but no much larger clone differs from it by a single base.

The CDR3 measures 17 amino acids from cysteine to phenylalanine. The kept DNA is CDR3 alone, 51 bases in frame from the first base. V drops 5 bases and J drops 7 bases, leaving 21 bases in between. From the germline V gene, CDR1 is MGHRA and CDR2 is YSYEKL. Library generation was performed with PCR. DNA from cultured CD4+ T cells was subjected to TCR sequencing with the Oncomine TCR Beta short-read assay at the Johns Hopkins FTIC core. The QIAamp micro DNA kit was used to extract genomic DNA from the cultured CD4+ T cells. Oncomine TCR Beta libraries made from cultured CD4+ T cells were pooled using unique dual indexes and sequenced on an Illumina iSeq 100. Concerning the study's data processing: Non-productive sequences were filtered out, and CDR3s that did not start with C, did not end with F or W, or were shorter than 7 amino acids were discarded. The MANAFEST web application identified antigen-specific clonotypes by comparing peptide-stimulated wells against reference wells and other culture wells. An FDR below 0.05, an odds ratio above 5, and a productive frequency above 0.1% in at least two of three replicate wells were required for clones to be considered positive. A clonotype counted as cross-reactive if it showed significant expansion both in the SARS-CoV-2 spike wells and in at least one common cold coronavirus spike condition. CDR3 homology was assessed with Levenshtein distances (stringdist) and unrooted phylogenetic trees (ape) in R version 3.6.1. TCRdb took the public reads, trimmed them with fastp at Q25, ran MiXCR for clone calling and kept in-frame beta chains. Every entry covers one CDR3 protein and lists the most common genes and DNA from its rows. TCRdb's processing, not the authors', yielded these V and J calls. The sample yields approximately 14,000 distinct CDR3 sequences; roughly 45% were counted once. Roughly 15% of the sample is in the top ten clones.

Interpreted using the paper, the treatment or condition label stands for: approximately nine-day PBMC culture with coronavirus spike peptide pools or control peptides (ViraFEST assay). The study used the ViraFEST assay, which expanded antigen-specific T cells with peptide pools and then identified expanded clonotypes by TCR sequencing. Positive SARS-CoV-2 PCR tests in the convalescent patients dated from March to December 2020, before Alpha, Beta and Delta variants emerged in the United States. More than 1.5 million PBMCs per well were cultured in IMDM with 5% human AB serum and around 10 IU/ml IL-2, plus 10 ug/ml peptide pools. On days 3 and 7, half of the culture medium was replaced with fresh IL-2-containing medium. After 10 days of culture, CD4+ T cells were isolated by negative selection with the EasySep CD4+ T cell isolation kit. Ficoll-Paque Plus gradient centrifugation was used to isolate PBMCs from whole blood, and the isolated PBMCs were then either used fresh or cryopreserved at -140C. In general, triplicate wells were set up for every culture condition.

The chain was built from TRBV4-1 and TRBJ1-6; no D gene is confidently identified. The sequenced sample was CD4+ T cells from blood, cultured in vitro. This TCR was recovered from a human donor who had recovered from COVID-19. CDR3 sequence: CASSSRVLARLNSPLHF. DNA sequence: TGCGCCAGCAGCTCCCGCGTGTTGGCCAGGCTAAATTCACCCCTCCACTTT.